The 7 T cell receptor beta chains presented below share a single source sample, sequenced in a study of blood T cell repertoires in COVID-19. Generated by immunoSEQ multiplex PCR, the TCRdb table keeps only in-frame clones and is missing some. The table shows over 10,000 clones, with 65% to 80% occurring only once. The source material was peripheral blood. These receptors originate from an elderly woman with acute or convalescent COVID-19.

The sample holds a few counts of this clone. The chain carries TRBV5-4 and TRBJ2-1; 10 positions match TRBD2. Looked up from germline, CDR1 is SGHNT and CDR2 is YYREEE (reference sequence). V shed 4 bases and J 3 bases; nucleotides not matched to a gene: 4. This CDR3 comprises 15 residues. The CDR3 nucleotides read TGTGCCAGCAGCATAGCGGGGGGCGGCTACAATGAGCAGTTCTTC. Encoded protein: CASSIAGGGYNEQFF.

V usage is TRBV28 and J usage is TRBJ2-5; D is perhaps TRBD1 (5 bases). Germline CDR1 is MDHEN and CDR2 is SYDVKM. The CDR3 is 13 residues long. V lost 8 bases and J lost 0, with 10 bases in between. As DNA, the CDR3 is TGTGCCAGCCACAGGTACCACCAAGAGACCCAGTACTTC. Protein product: CASHRYHQETQYF.

At least ten counts were recorded for this clone. The J gene is TRBJ2-5, the V gene TRBV18; 8 nucleotides match TRBD1. V gave up 6 bases and J gave up 9 bases; unmatched junction bases: 6. Germline assignment: CDR1 KGHSH and CDR2 LQKENI. This CDR3 comprises 12 residues. CDR3 in DNA: TGTGCCAGCTCCGGAGGACAGGGCGCCCAGTACTTC. It codes for CASSGGQGAQYF.

The J gene is TRBJ2-7, the V gene TRBV7-9; D is perhaps TRBD2 (6 bases). In germline, CDR1 is SEHNR, CDR2 FQNEAQ (reference sequence). V shed 0 bases and J shed 2 bases, with 14 bases lying between them. There are 16 residues in the CDR3. Here the CDR3 reads CASSLAGGRLTYEQYF. CDR3 bases: TGTGCCAGCAGCTTAGCGGGGGGACGTCTTACCTACGAGCAGTACTTC.

This sequence joins TRBV19 and TRBJ1-1; perhaps TRBD1 as D (6 bases). Trimming pared 9 bases from V and 6 bases from J, leaving 14 bases between. CDR3 length: 12 amino acids. The germline V gene encodes CDR1 LNHDA and CDR2 SQIVND (reference sequence). The chain's CDR3 is CASRAGQAEAFF. The CDR3 region has the DNA TGTGCCAGCAGAGCGGGACAAGCTGAAGCTTTCTTT.

The chain carries TRBV24-1 and TRBJ2-1, with 11 positions matching TRBD2. The V and J ends lost 1 base and 5 bases, in that order; junction bases with no gene match: 9. CDR3 length: 18 residues. Germline V gene lookup returns CDR1 KGHDR and CDR2 SFDVKD. As DNA, the CDR3 is TGTGCCACCAGTGATTTCCCCCTTAGCGGGGGGGAGAACAATGAGCAGTTCTTC. Its translation: CATSDFPLSGGENNEQFF.

The chain couples TRBV29-1 to TRBJ1-1; 9 nucleotides agree with TRBD1. Trimming cost V 6 bases and J 4 bases; bases outside gene matches: 9. Germline-derived CDR1 and CDR2 are SQVTM and ANQGSEA. The CDR3 has 14 amino acids. This CDR3 reads CSVQTGTGFTEAFF. DNA of the CDR3: TGCAGCGTGCAAACCGGGACAGGGTTCACTGAAGCTTTCTTT.